These 6 T cell receptor beta chains share one sample of origin, sequenced in a study of OX40 agonist ivuxolimab in advanced cancers. Only in-frame clones appear in the TCRdb table, and some are missing; sequencing was by immunoSEQ multiplex PCR. The sample consists of 69,000 or so clones, approximately 90% of them appearing once. The specimen was CD4+ or CD8+ T cells sorted from blood, collected in a trial of the OX40 agonist ivuxolimab. These receptor sequences come from an adult with an advanced solid tumor such as melanoma, head and neck, liver or kidney cancer.

The chain is built from TRBV10-2 and TRBJ2-7; 8 nucleotides align to TRBD1. CDR3 length: 14 amino acids. Germline assignment: CDR1 WSHSY and CDR2 SAAADI. V lost 5 bases and J lost 3; bases outside the gene matches: 6. CDR3: CASSPGQGVYEQYF. CDR3 DNA: TGCGCCAGCAGTCCCGGACAGGGTGTCTACGAGCAGTACTTC.

The rearrangement uses TRBV10-1 and TRBJ2-5; a weak D match, TRBD2 (7 bases). Germline-derived CDR1 and CDR2 are WNHNN and SYGVQD (reference sequence). This CDR3 has 14 residues. Trimming cost V 4 bases and J 5 bases, with 14 bases left between them. CDR3 sequence reads: CASSGRRGGETQYF. The CDR3 coding sequence is TGCGCCAGCAGTGGGCGCAGGGGAGGGGAGACCCAGTACTTC.

The CDR3 sequence: CASSGQGRKSQAFF. In nucleotides, the CDR3 is TGTGCCAGCAGCGGACAGGGTAGGAAGTCGCAGGCTTTCTTT. The V call is TRBV2, the J call TRBJ1-1; 8 bases are a match to TRBD1. In germline, CDR1 is SNHLY, CDR2 FYNNEI. After removal of 6 bases from V and 11 bases from J, the junction contained 14 bases not matched to a gene. The length of the CDR3 is 14 residues.

The genes are TRBV5-1 and TRBJ2-5; 13 bases line up with TRBD2. The V and J ends lost 0 bases and 2 bases, in that order; junction bases with no gene match: 4. Germline V lookup: CDR1 SGHRS, CDR2 YFSETQ. This CDR3 spans 17 amino acids. The CDR3 region is CASSLDPGLAGQETQYF. CDR3 in DNA: TGCGCCAGCAGCTTGGACCCGGGACTAGCGGGGCAAGAGACCCAGTACTTC.

This chain connects TRBV6-6 to TRBJ1-1; the match to TRBD1 covers 9 bases. Germline V gene sequence: CDR1 MNHNY, CDR2 SVGAGI (reference sequence). The V segment lost 10 bases and the J segment 4 bases; nucleotides outside the gene matches: 7. The CDR3 is 13 amino acids. The CDR3 sequence is CATGQGGITEAFF. CDR3 coding DNA: TGTGCCACGGGACAGGGAGGGATCACTGAAGCTTTCTTT.

This clone was recorded only once. V is TRBV18 and J is TRBJ1-1; D is unresolved. The V gene lost 1 base and the J gene lost 1 base, with 10 bases spanning the gap. Germline CDR1 is KGHSH and CDR2 is LQKENI. This CDR3 is 15 amino acids long. The CDR3 region has the DNA TGTGCCAGCTCACCACGACGAGGAACGAACACTGAAGCTTTCTTT. Translating it yields CASSPRRGTNTEAFF.